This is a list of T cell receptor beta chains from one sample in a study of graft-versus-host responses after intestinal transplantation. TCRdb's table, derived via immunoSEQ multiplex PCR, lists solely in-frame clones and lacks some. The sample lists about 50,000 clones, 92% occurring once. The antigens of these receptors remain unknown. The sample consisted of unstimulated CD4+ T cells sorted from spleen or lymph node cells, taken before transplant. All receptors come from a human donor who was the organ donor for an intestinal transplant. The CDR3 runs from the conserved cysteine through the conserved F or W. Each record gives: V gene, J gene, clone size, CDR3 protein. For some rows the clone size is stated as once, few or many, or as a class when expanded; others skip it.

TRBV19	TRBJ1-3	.	CASQDSRRNTIYF
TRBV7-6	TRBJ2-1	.	CASSLEGEPYNEQFF
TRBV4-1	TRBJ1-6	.	CASSQRQGLNSPLHF
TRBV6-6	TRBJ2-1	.	CASSYVAGNNEQFF
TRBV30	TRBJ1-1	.	CAWRTGLNTEAFF
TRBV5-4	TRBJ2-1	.	CASSLAGAGAYNEQFF
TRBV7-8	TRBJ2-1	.	CASSLVSQNGNNEQFF
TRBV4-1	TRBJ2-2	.	CASSHPLAERGTGELFF
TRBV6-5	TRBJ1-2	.	CASSYSRDVNYGYTF
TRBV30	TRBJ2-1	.	CAWSPGQGSEQFF
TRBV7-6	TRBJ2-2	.	CASSLVQWVAGDTGELFF
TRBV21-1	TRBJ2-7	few	CASSKGTGEGEQYF